A selection of T cell receptor beta chains follows, all from one sample in a study of blood T cell repertoires in COVID-19. Repertoires were generated with immunoSEQ multiplex PCR, while TCRdb's copy carries only in-frame clones and drops some. The sample carries some 260,000 clones, roughly 90% recorded once. Source material: peripheral blood. The receptors were gathered from a human donor in a cohort sampled during active COVID-19. Both conserved end residues are part of each CDR3. Fields, in order: J gene, D gene, V gene, clone size, CDR3 protein, CDR3 DNA. A D gene is named only where the DNA matches it firmly. A row's size may be missing; if present it is once, few, many or a size class.

>TRBJ1-1|-|TRBV23-1|-
CASIGGPEAFF
TGCGCCAGCATCGGGGGGCCTGAAGCTTTCTTT
>TRBJ2-2|-|TRBV6-6|-
CASRLTDTSNTGELFF
TGTGCCAGCAGGTTAACCGACACGTCGAACACCGGGGAGCTGTTTTTT
>TRBJ2-7|-|TRBV7-9|-
CASSLATYEQYF
TGTGCCAGCAGCTTAGCTACCTACGAGCAGTACTTC
>TRBJ1-2|-|TRBV5-6|once
CASSLYKGSSYGYTF
TGTGCCAGCAGCTTATATAAGGGGTCCAGTTATGGCTACACCTTC
>TRBJ2-5|TRBD1|TRBV24-1|-
CATSDTGTGATQETQYF
TGTGCCACCAGTGACACTGGGACAGGGGCTACCCAAGAGACCCAGTACTTC
>TRBJ2-1|TRBD2|TRBV6-2/TRBV6-3|-
CASSYSTLAGVLYNEQFF
TGTGCCAGCAGTTACAGTACACTAGCGGGAGTCCTGTACAATGAGCAGTTCTTC
>TRBJ1-6|-|TRBV5-1|-
CASSLGTARDLYNSPLHF
TGCGCCAGCAGCTTGGGGACCGCCAGGGACTTATATAATTCACCCCTCCACTTT
>TRBJ1-2|-|TRBV2|-
CASSHRERSYGYTF
TGTGCCAGCAGCCACAGGGAGAGGAGTTATGGCTACACCTTC
>TRBJ2-7|TRBD2|TRBV6-2/TRBV6-3|once
CASSSGLVYEQYF
TGTGCCAGCAGTTCGGGACTAGTGTACGAGCAGTACTTC
>TRBJ1-1|TRBD1|TRBV15|-
CATSRGEWTGPSTEAFF
TGTGCCACCAGCAGAGGGGAGTGGACAGGACCATCCACTGAAGCTTTCTTT
>TRBJ1-1|TRBD1|TRBV13|-
CASSLSAGGGTEAFF
TGTGCCAGCAGCTTATCCGCAGGGGGCGGCACTGAAGCTTTCTTT
>TRBJ2-3|TRBD2|TRBV7-9|-
CASSPGGGGAEDTQYF
TGTGCCAGCAGCCCGGGTGGCGGGGGGGCAGAAGATACGCAGTATTTT
>TRBJ2-2|-|TRBV7-2|once
CASNPFTQTLAGELFF
TGTGCCAGCAACCCTTTTACCCAGACTTTAGCCGGGGAGCTGTTTTTT
>TRBJ1-2|-|TRBV6-1|-
CASSEVSGIYYGYTF
TGTGCCAGCAGTGAAGTTTCGGGGATCTACTATGGCTACACCTTC
>TRBJ1-4|-|TRBV7-7|-
CASSLGLGEEEKLFF
TGTGCCAGCAGCTTAGGTCTAGGGGAGGAAGAAAAACTGTTTTTT
>TRBJ2-7|TRBD1|TRBV19|-
CASSYGQDFYEQYF
TGTGCCAGTAGTTACGGACAGGATTTTTACGAGCAGTACTTC
>TRBJ2-7|-|TRBV10-3|-
CATYGVAGGGSYEQYF
TGTGCCACCTACGGTGTGGCAGGAGGAGGATCCTACGAGCAGTACTTC
>TRBJ2-4|-|TRBV4-3|-
CARLLAKNIQYF
TGCGCCAGGCTACTAGCCAAAAACATTCAGTACTTC
>TRBJ1-1|TRBD1|TRBV27|-
CASGVRGRNTEAFF
TGTGCCAGCGGGGTCAGGGGGCGGAACACTGAAGCTTTCTTT
>TRBJ2-7|TRBD1|TRBV5-4|-
CASRVGTAYEQYF
TGTGCCAGCAGAGTAGGGACAGCCTACGAGCAGTACTTC
>TRBJ1-2|TRBD1|TRBV3-1/TRBV3-2|once
CASSQPGQGHTF
TGTGCCAGCAGCCAACCGGGACAGGGCCACACCTTC
>TRBJ2-2|-|TRBV11-3|few
CASSQGTGELFF
TGTGCCAGCAGCCAGGGCACCGGGGAGCTGTTTTTT
>TRBJ2-7|TRBD2|TRBV5-4|-
CASSPGLAGVYEQYF
TGTGCCAGCAGCCCGGGACTAGCGGGGGTCTACGAGCAGTACTTC
>TRBJ1-4|-|TRBV28|-
CASISRGGKLFF
TGTGCCAGCATAAGTCGGGGGGGAAAACTGTTTTTT
>TRBJ1-1|-|TRBV6-5|-
CASSYLRGAIRTEAFF
TGTGCCAGCAGTTACCTCCGGGGGGCGATAAGAACTGAAGCTTTCTTT
>TRBJ1-1|-|TRBV18|once
CASSLLDRMNTEAFF
TGTGCCAGCTCACTGCTGGACAGAATGAACACTGAAGCTTTCTTT
>TRBJ1-2|TRBD1|TRBV5-8|-
CASSLDLGGTGFRSYTF
TGTGCCAGCAGCTTGGATCTCGGGGGGACAGGGTTTCGAAGCTACACCTTC
>TRBJ2-7|TRBD2|TRBV6-5|-
CASRTLAEGYEQYF
TGTGCCAGCAGGACACTAGCGGAGGGATACGAGCAGTACTTC
>TRBJ1-6|-|TRBV21-1|-
CASRSDRARMYSYNSPLHF
TGTGCCAGCAGATCCGACAGGGCCCGAATGTACTCCTATAATTCACCCCTCCACTTT
>TRBJ2-7|-|TRBV28|once
CASIMGQGYEQYF
TGTGCCAGCATTATGGGGCAGGGCTACGAGCAGTACTTC
>TRBJ1-4|-|TRBV3-1/TRBV3-2|-
CASSPTATNEKLFF
TGTGCCAGCAGCCCGACTGCAACTAATGAAAAACTGTTTTTT
>TRBJ2-6|-|TRBV27|few
CASSPQTGYREDSGANVLTF
TGTGCCAGCAGTCCACAGACAGGCTACCGCGAGGACTCTGGGGCCAACGTCCTGACTTTC
>TRBJ2-7|-|TRBV6-5|-
CASSYGGGPNEQYF
TGTGCCAGCAGTTACGGGGGGGGGCCAAACGAGCAGTACTTC
>TRBJ2-7|-|TRBV20-1|-
CSARAAYEQYF
TGCAGTGCTAGAGCCGCCTACGAGCAGTACTTC
>TRBJ2-7|-|TRBV7-6|once
CASSLSATRTYEQYF
TGTGCCAGCAGCTTATCGGCAACTAGAACCTACGAGCAGTACTTC
>TRBJ1-1|TRBD1|TRBV24-1|-
CATSDPTGAEAFF
TGTGCCACCAGTGATCCTACAGGGGCTGAAGCTTTCTTT
>TRBJ1-1|TRBD1|TRBV10-1|few
CASSDRGRLLGTEAFF
TGCGCCAGCAGTGATAGGGGGCGCCTTTTGGGCACTGAAGCTTTCTTT
>TRBJ2-7|TRBD1|TRBV5-1|-
CASSTRQGAYEQYF
TGCGCCAGCAGCACACGACAGGGGGCCTACGAGCAGTACTTC
>TRBJ2-7|TRBD2|TRBV19|-
CASSINRDYSYEQYF
TGTGCCAGTAGTATAAACCGGGACTACTCCTACGAGCAGTACTTC
>TRBJ2-7|-|TRBV5-1|-
CASSFDTAYEQYF
TGCGCCAGCAGCTTTGACACCGCCTACGAGCAGTACTTC
>TRBJ2-7|TRBD1|TRBV10-3|-
CAISGPKETGLSYEQYF
TGTGCCATCAGTGGACCAAAAGAGACAGGGCTTTCCTACGAGCAGTACTTC
>TRBJ1-3|-|TRBV13|-
CASSPSPGNTIYF
TGTGCCAGCAGCCCCTCCCCTGGAAACACCATATATTTT
>TRBJ2-6|TRBD1|TRBV5-4|-
CANGGTGGSGANVLTF
TGTGCCAACGGCGGGACAGGGGGGTCTGGGGCCAACGTCCTGACTTTC
>TRBJ1-2|-|TRBV5-4|-
CASSLPTQGSRGYTF
TGTGCCAGCAGCTTGCCTACGCAGGGGTCTAGAGGCTACACCTTC
>TRBJ1-6|TRBD1|TRBV9|once
CASSEPGQGGNSPLHF
TGTGCCAGCAGCGAGCCGGGACAGGGGGGTAATTCACCCCTCCACTTT
>TRBJ2-7|-|TRBV10-2|-
CASSESGGPSYEQYF
TGCGCCAGCAGTGAGTCGGGGGGGCCCTCCTACGAGCAGTACTTC
>TRBJ1-5|-|TRBV9|-
CASSGGEGQPQHF
TGTGCCAGCAGCGGGGGAGAGGGACAGCCCCAGCATTTT
>TRBJ2-5|-|TRBV7-2|-
CASSPPGRAQETQYF
TGTGCCAGCAGCCCCCCCGGGCGGGCTCAAGAGACCCAGTACTTC
>TRBJ2-7|-|TRBV5-1|once
CASSLAGVYEQYF
TGCGCCAGCAGCTTGGCCGGGGTCTACGAGCAGTACTTC
>TRBJ2-7|-|TRBV7-9|-
CASSSGQSYEQYF
TGTGCCAGCAGCTCCGGACAGTCCTACGAGCAGTACTTC
>TRBJ2-5|-|TRBV9|-
CASSVGLRKGQETQYF
TGTGCCAGCAGCGTAGGATTGAGGAAGGGGCAAGAGACCCAGTACTTC
>TRBJ1-6|TRBD1|TRBV5-1|-
CASSLTGTDNSPLHF
TGCGCCAGCAGCTTGACGGGGACAGATAATTCACCCCTCCACTTT
>TRBJ1-5|-|TRBV6-1|-
CASSEAHGAPGQPQHF
TGTGCCAGCAGTGAAGCGCATGGGGCGCCGGGTCAGCCCCAGCATTTT